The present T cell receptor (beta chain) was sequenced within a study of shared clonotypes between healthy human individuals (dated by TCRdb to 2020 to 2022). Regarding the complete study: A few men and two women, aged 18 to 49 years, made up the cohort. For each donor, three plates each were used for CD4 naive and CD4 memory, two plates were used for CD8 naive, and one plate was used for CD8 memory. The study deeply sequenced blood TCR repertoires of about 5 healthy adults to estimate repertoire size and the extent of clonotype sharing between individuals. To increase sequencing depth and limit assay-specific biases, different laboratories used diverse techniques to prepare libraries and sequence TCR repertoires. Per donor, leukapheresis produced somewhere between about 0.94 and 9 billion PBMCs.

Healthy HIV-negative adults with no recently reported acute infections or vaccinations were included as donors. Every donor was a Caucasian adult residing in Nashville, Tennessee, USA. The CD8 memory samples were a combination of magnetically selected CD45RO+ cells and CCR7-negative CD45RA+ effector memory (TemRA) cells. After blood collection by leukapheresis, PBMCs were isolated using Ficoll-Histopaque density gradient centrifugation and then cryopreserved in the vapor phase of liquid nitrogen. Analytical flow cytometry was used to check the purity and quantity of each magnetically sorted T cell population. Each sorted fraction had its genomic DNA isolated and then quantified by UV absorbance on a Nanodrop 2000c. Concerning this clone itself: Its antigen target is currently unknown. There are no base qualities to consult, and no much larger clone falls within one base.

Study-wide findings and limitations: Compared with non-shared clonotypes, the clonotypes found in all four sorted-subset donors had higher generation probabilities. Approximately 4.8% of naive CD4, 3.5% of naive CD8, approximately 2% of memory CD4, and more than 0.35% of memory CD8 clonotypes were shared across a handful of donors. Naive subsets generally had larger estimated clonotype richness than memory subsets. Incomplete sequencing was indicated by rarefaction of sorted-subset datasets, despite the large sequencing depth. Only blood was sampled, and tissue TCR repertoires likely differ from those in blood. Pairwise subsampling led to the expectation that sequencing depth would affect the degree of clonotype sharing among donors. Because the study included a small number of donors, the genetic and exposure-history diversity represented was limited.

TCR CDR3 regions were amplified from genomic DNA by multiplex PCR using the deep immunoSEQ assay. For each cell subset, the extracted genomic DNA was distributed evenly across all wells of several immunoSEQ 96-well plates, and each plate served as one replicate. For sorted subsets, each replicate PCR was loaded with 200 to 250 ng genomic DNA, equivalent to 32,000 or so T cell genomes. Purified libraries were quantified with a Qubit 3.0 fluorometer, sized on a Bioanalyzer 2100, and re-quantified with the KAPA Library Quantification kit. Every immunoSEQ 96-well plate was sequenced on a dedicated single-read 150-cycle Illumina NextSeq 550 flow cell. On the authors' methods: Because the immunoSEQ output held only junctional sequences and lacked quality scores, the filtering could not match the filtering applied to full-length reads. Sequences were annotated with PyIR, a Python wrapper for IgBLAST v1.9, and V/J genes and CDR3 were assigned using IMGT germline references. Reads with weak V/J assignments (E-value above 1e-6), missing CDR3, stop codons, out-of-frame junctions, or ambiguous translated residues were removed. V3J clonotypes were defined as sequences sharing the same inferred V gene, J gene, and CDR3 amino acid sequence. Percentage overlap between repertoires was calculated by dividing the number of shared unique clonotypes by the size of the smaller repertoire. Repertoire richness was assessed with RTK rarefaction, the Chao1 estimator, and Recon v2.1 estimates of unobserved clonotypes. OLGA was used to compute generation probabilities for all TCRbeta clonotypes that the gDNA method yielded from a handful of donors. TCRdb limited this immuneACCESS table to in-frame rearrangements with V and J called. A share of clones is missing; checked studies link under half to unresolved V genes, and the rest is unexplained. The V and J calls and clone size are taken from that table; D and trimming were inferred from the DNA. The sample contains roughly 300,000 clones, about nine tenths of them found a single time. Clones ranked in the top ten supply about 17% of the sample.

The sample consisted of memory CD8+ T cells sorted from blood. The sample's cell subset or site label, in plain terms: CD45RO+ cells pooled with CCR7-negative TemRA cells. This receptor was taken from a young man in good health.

The DNA reads as follows: TGTGCCAGCAGCTTAGGTCAGGGGAATAACTATGGCTACACCTTC. Translated, this gives CASSLGQGNNYGYTF. The rearranged segments are TRBV7-2 and TRBJ1-2; D gene: possibly TRBD1, on 6 matching bases. CDR3 length: 15 amino acids, cysteine to phenylalanine. The entry retains the CDR3 DNA only, 45 bases that are in frame from base 1. For CDR1 and CDR2, the germline V gene lists SGHTA and FQGNSA. V sheds 1 base and J sheds 1 base, leaving 10 bases between their ends. The reference TRBV7-2 and TRBJ1-2 proteins fill in what lies around the CDR3, so the full variable domain reads GAGVSQSPSNKVTEKGKDVELRCDPISGHTALYWYRQSLGQGLEFLIYFQGNSAPDKSGLPSDRFSAERTGGSVSTLTIQRTQQEDSAVYLCASSLGQGNNYGYTFGSGTRLTVV.